Ten or more counts support the clone carrying this T cell receptor (beta chain). TCRdb reanalysed the RACE reads using MiXCR and keeps one entry per CDR3 protein. The top ten hold around 2.6% of the sample, which has some 90,000 distinct CDR3 sequences, 8.5% seen once. As to time point: pre-sensitization, week 0. The treatment denotes: therapeutic diphenylcyclopropenone sensitization with weekly scalp DPC. This specimen belongs to a study of human T cells and chemical hapten exposure. This CDR3 has 14 amino acids. Germline V lookup: CDR1 SQVTM, CDR2 ANQGSEA. Trimming shortened V by 6 bases and J by 3 bases, and 15 bases separated the two germline ends.

The sequence came from a man aged 40-49 years with alopecia areata. Some clones in this sample may be carry-over from other donors' samples. This specimen was whole blood, taken in connection with sensitization to the hapten diphenylcyclopropenone (DPC). The rearrangement joins TRBV29-1 to TRBJ2-1; D could derive from TRBD1 or TRBD2 (5 bases each). The chain's CDR3 is CSVPGAWNYNEQFF. The DNA for the CDR3 is TGCAGCGTGCCCGGGGCCTGGAACTACAATGAGCAGTTCTTC.